The 20 T cell receptor beta chains listed next were all sequenced from one sample in a study of beta chain features in type 1 diabetes. The sequenced template was cDNA made from the entire isolated RNA. Sequenced by immunoSEQ multiplex PCR; TCRdb stores in-frame clones only, minus some. The table lists around 350,000 clones, approximately 12% of them singletons. Specimen: naive CD4+ T cells from blood. Receptors originate from a man aged 18 to 30 in good health.

This rearrangement joins TRBV5-4 to TRBJ2-1, with 7 bases lining up with TRBD2. This CDR3 is 15 amino acids long. Germline V CDR1 and CDR2: SGHNT, YYREEE (reference sequence). V was clipped by 4 bases and J by 3 bases; unmatched bases: 7. CDR3 sequence (DNA): TGTGCCAGCAGCCCCGGGACTACGGACTACAATGAGCAGTTCTTC. Its protein is CASSPGTTDYNEQFF. Full variable domain (missing parts from reference TRBV5-4 and TRBJ2-1): ETGVTQSPTHLIKTRGQQVTLRCSSQSGHNTVSWYQQALGQGPQFIFQYYREEENGRGNFPPRFSGLQFPNYSSELNVNALELDDSALYLCASSPGTTDYNEQFFGPGTRLTVL.

The sample holds many counts of this clone. The chain couples TRBV29-1 to TRBJ2-1; possibly TRBD2 for D (5 bases). V was shortened by 4 bases and J by 0 bases, with 7 bases between the two germline ends. From germline, CDR1 is SQVTM and CDR2 ANQGSEA. The CDR3 is 13 amino acids. The CDR3 region is CSVGGSSYNEQFF. CDR3 in DNA: TGCAGCGTTGGAGGGAGCTCCTACAATGAGCAGTTCTTC.

There are a few counts of this clone. The V gene is TRBV19, the J gene TRBJ1-5; weak D call: TRBD1 (6 bases). Trimming took 2 bases from V and 0 from J, leaving 11 bases between them. Germline CDR1 reads LNHDA; CDR2 reads SQIVND (reference sequence). The CDR3 runs 16 residues. CDR3 sequence (DNA): TGTGCCAGTAGTATATCCTCCAGGGGTAGCAATCAGCCCCAGCATTTT. Encoded protein: CASSISSRGSNQPQHF.

The chain uses TRBV5-4 and TRBJ2-5; 8 bases map to TRBD2. V lost 4 bases to trimming and J lost 5 bases; unmatched junction nucleotides: 10. The V gene's germline CDR1 is SGHNT and CDR2 YYREEE (reference sequence). The CDR3 sequence is 15 residues long. CDR3 amino acids: CASSLPTGGEETQYF. The CDR3 DNA reads TGTGCCAGCAGCCTACCCACGGGGGGGGAGGAGACCCAGTACTTC.

V gene TRBV5-1 combines with J gene TRBJ1-1; a possible D gene is TRBD1 (6 bases). V was clipped by 1 base and J by 2 bases, with 15 bases between them. This CDR3 is 16 amino acids long. Germline values: CDR1 SGHRS, CDR2 YFSETQ. CDR3 in amino acids: CASSLNLGRGNTEAFF. The CDR3 DNA sequence: TGCGCCAGCAGCTTGAATTTGGGCAGGGGAAACACTGAAGCTTTCTTT.

This clone was counted a few times. The chain couples TRBV15 to TRBJ2-1; 7 positions agree with TRBD2. Germline lookup yields CDR1 LNHNV and CDR2 YYDKDF (reference sequence). The CDR3 runs to 15 residues. V dropped 0 bases and J dropped 7; count of bases not matched to a gene: 6. CDR3 sequence: CATSRDLAVANEQFF. CDR3 nucleotides: TGTGCCACCAGCAGAGATCTAGCGGTGGCAAATGAGCAGTTCTTC.

This sequence joins TRBV7-9 and TRBJ2-1; TRBD1 matches 7 bases. Germline V lookup: CDR1 SEHNR, CDR2 FQNEAQ (reference sequence). The junction had 7 bases not matched to a gene; V was cut back by 3 bases and J by 5 bases. The CDR3 has 15 amino acids. DNA for the CDR3: TGTGCCAGCAGCTTGAGGGGGCCGACTCACAATGAGCAGTTCTTC. Its translation is CASSLRGPTHNEQFF.

This chain connects TRBV7-3 to TRBJ1-6; D is ambiguous. CDR1 and CDR2 (germline): SGHTA, FQGTGA. This CDR3 has 15 residues. Trimming cost V 0 bases and J 7 bases, with 10 bases left between them. In nucleotides, the CDR3 is TGTGCCAGCAGCTTAACTGGGGTAGCGAATTCACCCCTCCACTTT. This gives the protein CASSLTGVANSPLHF.

This clone was seen a few times. The V gene is TRBV19, the J gene TRBJ2-3; D call uncertain. Germline CDR1 reads LNHDA; CDR2 reads SQIVND (reference sequence). V lost 0 bases and J lost 0, with 10 bases in between. The length of the CDR3 is 16 residues. The CDR3 reads CASSIDVATSTDTQYF. In nucleotides, the CDR3 is TGTGCCAGTAGTATAGATGTCGCGACTAGCACAGATACGCAGTATTTT.

This clone was counted a few times. J is TRBJ1-5 and V is TRBV7-2; 10 positions agree with TRBD1. The germline gives CDR1 SGHTA, CDR2 FQGNSA. Germline trimming cut 0 bases from V and 8 bases from J; bases unmatched to any gene: 7. This CDR3 has 16 residues. The CDR3 DNA sequence: TGTGCCAGCAGCTTAGCGACAGGGGGCGGAATTGAGCCCCAGCATTTT. Its protein product is CASSLATGGGIEPQHF.

The chain is built from TRBV7-2 and TRBJ2-5; perhaps TRBD1 as D (6 bases). V was trimmed by 6 bases and J by 6 bases, leaving 14 bases between them. Per germline, CDR1 SGHTA and CDR2 FQGNSA. The CDR3 contains 13 residues. CDR3 sequence reads: CASSPGTRKTQYF. CDR3 in DNA: TGTGCCAGCAGTCCCGGGACACGAAAGACCCAGTACTTC.

The chain has TRBV10-3 and TRBJ2-1, with D possibly being TRBD2 (6 bases). This CDR3 comprises 15 residues. Germline CDR1 ENHRY, CDR2 SYGVKD. V lost 10 bases, J lost 3 bases, and 19 bases lay in between. CDR3 sequence reads: CATEDRDSNYNEQFF. The CDR3 bases are TGTGCCACCGAGGACCGGGACTCTAACTACAATGAGCAGTTCTTC.

This clone has just a few counts. The chain employs TRBV28 and TRBJ1-4, with D maybe TRBD1 (6 bases). Germline V CDR1 and CDR2: MDHEN, SYDVKM. Trimming removed 2 bases at V and 8 bases at J, with 12 bases between. The CDR3 length is 14 residues. The CDR3 protein is CASSLQGKREKLFF. The CDR3 coding sequence is TGTGCCAGCAGTTTACAGGGGAAACGCGAAAAACTGTTTTTT.

The rearrangement links TRBV30 to TRBJ2-2, with 10 bases fitting TRBD1. Germline CDR1 reads GTSNPN; CDR2 reads SVGIG (reference sequence). The ends lost 2 bases at V and 5 bases at J; junction bases unmatched: 11. This CDR3 contains 17 residues. Written as DNA, the CDR3 is TGTGCCTGGAGTCGGGACAGGGGACCAAGGGGGACCGGGGAGCTGTTTTTT. Its protein is CAWSRDRGPRGTGELFF. Drawing the rest from reference TRBV30 and TRBJ2-2, the complete variable domain is SQTIHQWPATLVQPVGSPLSLECTVEGTSNPNLYWYRQAAGRGLQLLFYSVGIGQISSEVPQNLSASRPQDRQFILSSKKLLLSDSGFYLCAWSRDRGPRGTGELFFGEGSRLTVL.

This clone was detected only a few times. The chain recombines TRBV14 with TRBJ2-2; the match to TRBD1 covers 10 bases. Unmatched junction bases numbered 9, after V lost 4 bases and J lost 4 bases. CDR3 length: 17 amino acids. Germline CDR1 and CDR2: SGHDN and FVKESK. The CDR3 region has the DNA TGTGCCAGCAGCCGGAGACAGGGGGCGCAGGGCACCGGGGAGCTGTTTTTT. Protein: CASSRRQGAQGTGELFF.

This clone was found a few times. The gene calls are TRBV30 and TRBJ2-7; maybe TRBD2 (5 bases). The V gene's germline CDR1 is GTSNPN and CDR2 SVGIG (reference sequence). The length of the CDR3 is 11 residues. Trimming took off 2 bases at V and 6 bases at J, with 8 bases between the two ends. The CDR3 protein is CAWSLGSEQYF. CDR3 DNA: TGTGCCTGGAGTTTGGGGAGCGAGCAGTACTTC.

This clone came up a few times. Other DNA sequences in this sample translate to the same CDR3. The rearrangement links TRBV5-1 to TRBJ2-3; 7 bases align to TRBD1. Losses at the gene ends were 0 bases for V and 1 base for J; bases not matched to a gene: 2. The CDR3 spans 15 residues. Germline-derived CDR1 and CDR2 are SGHRS and YFSETQ. CDR3 residues: CASSLGQGGTDTQYF. DNA of the CDR3: TGCGCCAGCAGCTTGGGACAGGGAGGCACAGATACGCAGTATTTT.

The V call is TRBV28, the J call TRBJ2-5; 11 positions agree with TRBD2. V gave up 3 bases and J gave up 1 base; unmatched junction bases: 7. From germline, CDR1 is MDHEN and CDR2 SYDVKM. The CDR3 consists of 17 residues. The chain's CDR3 is CASSFSGRAESQETQYF. Written as DNA, the CDR3 is TGTGCCAGCAGTTTTAGCGGGAGGGCCGAGTCCCAAGAGACCCAGTACTTC. The whole variable domain, filled in from reference TRBV28 and TRBJ2-5, reads DVKVTQSSRYLVKRTGEKVFLECVQDMDHENMFWYRQDPGLGLRLIYFSYDVKMKEKGDIPEGYSVSREKKERFSLILESASTNQTSMYLCASSFSGRAESQETQYFGPGTRLLVL.

The table lists this clone with a few counts. This sequence joins TRBV9 and TRBJ2-7; unclear D gene. The germline gives CDR1 SGDLS, CDR2 YYNGEE. The CDR3 is 13 residues long. The ends were cut back, 3 bases at V and 6 bases at J, with 13 bases in the middle. CDR3 sequence: CASSASLVGEQYF. DNA for the CDR3: TGTGCCAGCAGCGCGAGCCTAGTGGGCGAGCAGTACTTC. The full variable domain, in which reference TRBV9 and TRBJ2-7 provide the parts outside the CDR3, is DSGVTQTPKHLITATGQRVTLRCSPRSGDLSVYWYQQSLDQGLQFLIQYYNGEERAKGNILERFSAQQFPDLHSELNLSSLELGDSALYFCASSASLVGEQYFGPGTRLTVT.

The rearrangement links TRBV6-5 to TRBJ1-1, with a possible D match to TRBD1 (6 bases). Germline values: CDR1 MNHEY, CDR2 SVGAGI. The CDR3 has 15 amino acids. Trimming removed 2 bases from V and 10 bases from J, with 20 bases in between. Here the CDR3 reads CASSYKSGALLGAFF. The CDR3 DNA reads as TGTGCCAGCAGTTACAAGTCAGGGGCTCTTCTCGGAGCTTTCTTT.